Following are 27 T cell receptor beta chains from one sample sequenced in a study of T cells after posttransplantation cyclophosphamide. Busulfan-fludarabine conditioning, marrow transplant, and cyclophosphamide on days +3 and +4 were administered. Data came from immunoSEQ multiplex PCR; TCRdb stores just in-frame clones and leaves some out. The profile covers 20,000 or so clones, with about 86% appearing a single time and about 12% taken by the ten largest. Sequenced material: PBMCs, taken after allogeneic stem cell transplant with posttransplant cyclophosphamide. These receptors originate from a female patient in her 30s who received an allogeneic stem cell transplant from an unrelated donor, was CMV-positive, and had no GVHD. These T cells may partly come from the graft donor.

J is TRBJ2-3 and V is TRBV9, with a weak D call TRBD1 (8 bases). Germline loops: CDR1 SGDLS, CDR2 YYNGEE. The CDR3 is 15 residues long. The V and J ends lost 3 bases and 6 bases respectively, with 17 bases between them. The CDR3 here is CASSAGGRGADTQYF. DNA of the CDR3: TGTGCCAGCAGCGCAGGGGGCCGGGGGGCCGATACGCAGTATTTT.

CDR3 coding DNA: TGTGCCAGTAGTCAACAGATCCACACTGAAGCTTTCTTT. This encodes CASSQQIHTEAFF. The rearrangement joins TRBV19 to TRBJ1-1; D is uncertain. This CDR3 has 13 amino acids. CDR1 and CDR2 (germline): LNHDA, SQIVND (reference sequence). The V end lost 5 bases, the J end lost 3 bases, and 10 bases lay between the germline ends.

The chain employs TRBV6-5 and TRBJ2-5, with D unclear. The assigned J gene may be wrong: the sequence end matches TRBJ2-7 better. This CDR3 is built from 14 residues. Germline V gene sequence: CDR1 MNHEY, CDR2 SVGAGI. CDR3 loop: CASSYSIGSYEQYF. The CDR3 nucleotides are TGTGCCAGCAGTTACTCGATCGGTTCCTACGAGCAGTACTTC.

V gene TRBV5-1 combines with J gene TRBJ2-3, with TRBD2 identical over 12 bases. CDR1 and CDR2 from the germline V gene are SGHRS and YFSETQ. CDR3 size: 17 residues. Trimming took 4 bases from V and 4 from J; bases not matched to a gene: 10. The CDR3 sequence: CASSPRLAGVAADTQYF. The CDR3 nucleotides read TGCGCCAGCAGCCCAAGACTAGCGGGGGTAGCGGCAGATACGCAGTATTTT.

The gene calls are TRBV18 and TRBJ1-5, with D possibly matching TRBD1 (5 bases). Trimming took off 2 bases at V and 5 bases at J, with 7 bases between the two ends. CDR3 length: 13 residues. The germline V gene encodes CDR1 KGHSH and CDR2 LQKENI. CDR3 amino acids: CASSPLQDQPQHF. The CDR3 bases are TGTGCCAGCTCACCATTACAGGATCAGCCCCAGCATTTT.

The chain is built from TRBV27 and TRBJ2-3; 11 bases align to TRBD2. V gave up 7 bases and J gave up 1 base; unmatched junction bases: 7. Per the germline V gene, CDR1 is MNHEY and CDR2 is SMNVEV (reference sequence). CDR3 length equals 16 residues. CDR3 protein: CASKLAGGLGTDTQYF. The CDR3 coding sequence is TGTGCCAGCAAATTAGCGGGGGGGCTTGGCACAGATACGCAGTATTTT.

The chain is built from TRBV5-1 and TRBJ2-7; TRBD1 aligns across 8 bases. The V gene end was trimmed by 0 bases and the J gene end by 4 bases; junction bases not matched to a gene: 3. This CDR3 has 14 amino acids. Germline values: CDR1 SGHRS, CDR2 YFSETQ. The CDR3 DNA reads TGCGCCAGCAGCTTGGGACAGGGGATTTACGAGCAGTACTTC. Its translation is CASSLGQGIYEQYF.

CDR3 sequence (DNA): TGTGCCAGCAAACCCTCGGGCGGGGGGGTGGCAGATACGCAGTATTTT. Protein: CASKPSGGGVADTQYF. This chain connects TRBV28 to TRBJ2-3, with TRBD2 matching 9 bases. The trim removed 7 bases at V and 4 bases at J, leaving 12 bases unmatched. Germline V gene sequence: CDR1 MDHEN, CDR2 SYDVKM. The CDR3 is 16 residues long.

V is TRBV15 and J is TRBJ1-3; the D gene is possibly TRBD1 (6 bases). Germline V gene sequence: CDR1 LNHNV, CDR2 YYDKDF (reference sequence). The CDR3 is 14 amino acids. V lost 2 bases, J lost 4 bases, and 9 bases lay in between. CDR3 residues: CATSRLRGGNTIYF. Here the CDR3 DNA reads TGTGCCACCAGCAGATTAAGGGGGGGAAACACCATATATTTT.

This chain links TRBV7-8 with TRBJ2-5; 10 nucleotides line up with TRBD2. V dropped 5 bases and J dropped 5; count of bases not matched to a gene: 8. Germline assignment: CDR1 SGHVS and CDR2 FQNEAQ. The CDR3 extends over 15 amino acids. The DNA for the CDR3 is TGTGCCAGCAGCCTTGGAGCGGGGGGGCTTGAGACCCAGTACTTC. This encodes CASSLGAGGLETQYF.

This chain links TRBV19 with TRBJ2-7; tentative D call: TRBD1 (6 bases). The germline V gene has CDR1 LNHDA and CDR2 SQIVND (reference sequence). V was shortened by 6 bases and J by 3 bases, with 9 bases between the two germline ends. The CDR3 covers 12 residues. CDR3 loop: CASSRTDYEQYF. Written as DNA, the CDR3 is TGTGCCAGTAGCCGGACAGACTACGAGCAGTACTTC. Together with reference TRBV19 and TRBJ2-7, the CDR3 gives the full variable domain: DGGITQSPKYLFRKEGQNVTLSCEQNLNHDAMYWYRQDPGQGLRLIYYSQIVNDFQKGDIAEGYSVSREKKESFPLTVTSAQKNPTAFYLCASSRTDYEQYFGPGTRLTVT.

DNA for the CDR3: TGTGCCCTGATGGGGACAGGGGGCAAGCCCCAGCATTTT. Translation: CALMGTGGKPQHF. V gene TRBV28 combines with J gene TRBJ1-5; 12 bases align to TRBD1. V lost 11 bases and J lost 8; bases outside the gene matches: 7. This CDR3 comprises 13 residues. Germline loops: CDR1 MDHEN, CDR2 SYDVKM.

The rearrangement links TRBV28 to TRBJ2-3; the D gene is possibly TRBD2 (5 bases). Germline loops: CDR1 MDHEN, CDR2 SYDVKM. This CDR3 region has 15 residues. The V and J ends lost 1 base and 2 bases respectively, with 10 bases between them. The CDR3: CASSLSPTNTDTQYF. CDR3 coding DNA: TGTGCCAGCAGTTTATCACCGACTAACACAGATACGCAGTATTTT. The entire variable domain, with the rest obtained from reference TRBV28 and TRBJ2-3, is as follows: DVKVTQSSRYLVKRTGEKVFLECVQDMDHENMFWYRQDPGLGLRLIYFSYDVKMKEKGDIPEGYSVSREKKERFSLILESASTNQTSMYLCASSLSPTNTDTQYFGPGTRLTVL.

This rearrangement joins TRBV28 to TRBJ2-2; unclear D gene. There are 13 residues in the CDR3. The germline CDR1 and CDR2 sequences are MDHEN and SYDVKM. The CDR3 sequence: CGTTVPGTGELFF. Here the CDR3 DNA reads TGTGGCACCACTGTCCCAGGCACCGGGGAGCTGTTTTTT.

The rearrangement uses TRBV6-5 and TRBJ2-5, with 9 bases aligning to TRBD1. V lost 5 bases and J lost 4; bases outside the gene matches: 8. Germline V gene data show CDR1 as MNHEY and CDR2 as SVGAGI. This CDR3 has 15 amino acids. The CDR3 DNA sequence: TGTGCCAGCAGTCCCCCCACAGGGGGCGCAGAGACCCAGTACTTC. Protein: CASSPPTGGAETQYF.

The J gene is TRBJ2-2, the V gene TRBV4-3, with D maybe TRBD1 (5 bases). The CDR3 runs to 14 residues. CDR1 is LGHNA and CDR2 is YSLEER in the germline V gene. V shed 3 bases and J shed 6 bases, with 11 bases lying between them. This chain's CDR3 is CASSHRQFSGELFF. In DNA form, the CDR3 reads TGCGCCAGCAGCCACCGACAGTTTTCCGGGGAGCTGTTTTTT.

The chain is built from TRBV30 and TRBJ2-3; perhaps TRBD2 as D (5 bases). Trimming stripped 5 bases from V and 2 bases from J, with 14 bases between. Germline V gene lookup returns CDR1 GTSNPN and CDR2 SVGIG (reference sequence). The CDR3 totals 14 residues. CDR3 in amino acids: CAWAGLTVTDTQYF. The CDR3 DNA sequence: TGTGCCTGGGCCGGACTTACCGTCACAGATACGCAGTATTTT. The full variable domain, completed using reference TRBV30 and TRBJ2-3, is SQTIHQWPATLVQPVGSPLSLECTVEGTSNPNLYWYRQAAGRGLQLLFYSVGIGQISSEVPQNLSASRPQDRQFILSSKKLLLSDSGFYLCAWAGLTVTDTQYFGPGTRLTVL.

A note on this clone: Germline is not matched at one junction end, which may reflect a read error. This sample also contains other DNA sequences that code for the same CDR3. The chain couples TRBV7-3 to TRBJ2-3; D possibly corresponds to TRBD1 (6 bases). CDR1 and CDR2 (germline): SGHTA, FQGTGA. The CDR3 covers 14 residues. The CDR3 here is CASSLSHRADTQYF. The CDR3 DNA sequence: TGCGCCAGCAGCTTATCCCACAGGGCAGATACGCAGTATTTT.

V gene TRBV6-6 combines with J gene TRBJ2-1; 10 bases are shared with TRBD2. V lost 7 bases and J lost 4; bases outside the gene matches: 4. There are 14 residues in the CDR3. Germline CDR1 is MNHNY and CDR2 is SVGAGI (reference sequence). CDR3 DNA: TGTGCCAGCATGTTGACTAGCGGGTACAATGAGCAGTTCTTC. It is translated as CASMLTSGYNEQFF.

The rearrangement links TRBV15 to TRBJ1-6; D is perhaps TRBD1 (5 bases). V was clipped by 0 bases and J by 9 bases, with 18 bases between them. Germline assignment: CDR1 LNHNV and CDR2 YYDKDF (reference sequence). CDR3 size: 17 residues. The CDR3 region is CATSRDFRGGVGSPLHF. The CDR3 DNA sequence: TGTGCCACCAGCAGAGATTTTAGGGGTGGGGTAGGTTCACCCCTCCACTTT.

This chain connects TRBV15 to TRBJ2-1; 8 nucleotides match TRBD1. The CDR3 spans 15 residues. The ends lost 3 bases at V and 2 bases at J; junction bases unmatched: 3. In germline, CDR1 is LNHNV, CDR2 YYDKDF (reference sequence). CDR3 sequence: CATSRDREPYNEQFF. The CDR3 nucleotides read TGTGCCACCAGCAGGGACAGGGAACCCTACAATGAGCAGTTCTTC.

The chain recombines TRBV5-4 with TRBJ2-1, with no clear D. The CDR3 consists of 14 residues. The V and J ends lost 0 bases and 8 bases respectively, with 12 bases between them. Germline lookup yields CDR1 SGHNT and CDR2 YYREEE (reference sequence). The CDR3 protein is CASSLDSYEYEQFF. DNA for the CDR3: TGTGCCAGCAGCTTGGACAGTTATGAGTATGAGCAGTTCTTC. Full variable domain (remainder filled in from reference TRBV5-4 and TRBJ2-1): ETGVTQSPTHLIKTRGQQVTLRCSSQSGHNTVSWYQQALGQGPQFIFQYYREEENGRGNFPPRFSGLQFPNYSSELNVNALELDDSALYLCASSLDSYEYEQFFGPGTRLTVL.

The chain employs TRBV28 and TRBJ1-4, with 7 bases lining up with TRBD1. Per germline, CDR1 MDHEN and CDR2 SYDVKM. Trimming cost V 7 bases and J 0 bases; bases outside gene matches: 11. This CDR3 has 17 residues. This chain's CDR3 is CASTADRRPATNEKLFF. As DNA, the CDR3 is TGTGCCAGCACCGCGGACAGGAGACCCGCAACTAATGAAAAACTGTTTTTT. The full variable domain, in which reference TRBV28 and TRBJ1-4 provide the parts outside the CDR3, is DVKVTQSSRYLVKRTGEKVFLECVQDMDHENMFWYRQDPGLGLRLIYFSYDVKMKEKGDIPEGYSVSREKKERFSLILESASTNQTSMYLCASTADRRPATNEKLFFGSGTQLSVL.

The V call is TRBV5-6, the J call TRBJ2-7; 7 positions agree with TRBD1. Germline trimming cut 6 bases from V and 5 bases from J; bases unmatched to any gene: 8. This CDR3 comprises 13 residues. Germline-derived CDR1 and CDR2 are SGHDT and YYEEEE. This chain's CDR3 is CASNLDRAHEQYF. The CDR3 DNA is TGTGCCAGCAACCTCGACAGGGCTCACGAGCAGTACTTC. Based on the CDR3 plus reference TRBV5-6 and TRBJ2-7, the full variable domain is DAGVTQSPTHLIKTRGQQVTLRCSPKSGHDTVSWYQQALGQGPQFIFQYYEEEERQRGNFPDRFSGHQFPNYSSELNVNALLLGDSALYLCASNLDRAHEQYFGPGTRLTVT.

V usage is TRBV4-3 and J usage is TRBJ2-2; 8 bases align to TRBD1. Germline V lookup: CDR1 LGHNA, CDR2 YSLEER. This CDR3 is 16 amino acids long. The V segment lost 2 bases and the J segment 4 bases; nucleotides outside the gene matches: 6. The chain's CDR3 is CASSQLGTGPTGELFF. The CDR3 DNA reads as TGCGCCAGCAGCCAACTTGGGACAGGTCCCACCGGGGAGCTGTTTTTT.

The chain couples TRBV10-3 to TRBJ2-1; 7 bases agree with TRBD2. The trim removed 8 bases at V and 8 bases at J, leaving 9 bases unmatched. The CDR3 is made up of 13 amino acids. The germline CDR1 and CDR2 sequences are ENHRY and SYGVKD. The CDR3 region is CAIGPFGRDEQFF. The DNA of the CDR3 is TGTGCCATCGGCCCGTTTGGGAGGGATGAGCAGTTCTTC.

This clone occurred a few times. The V call is TRBV28, the J call TRBJ1-4; D remains ambiguous. Germline-derived CDR1 and CDR2 are MDHEN and SYDVKM. Trimming took off 2 bases at V and 4 bases at J, with 11 bases between the two ends. The CDR3 is made up of 15 amino acids. CDR3 coding DNA: TGTGCCAGCAGTTTAATCCTGCAGGATAATGAAAAACTGTTTTTT. Encoded protein: CASSLILQDNEKLFF.